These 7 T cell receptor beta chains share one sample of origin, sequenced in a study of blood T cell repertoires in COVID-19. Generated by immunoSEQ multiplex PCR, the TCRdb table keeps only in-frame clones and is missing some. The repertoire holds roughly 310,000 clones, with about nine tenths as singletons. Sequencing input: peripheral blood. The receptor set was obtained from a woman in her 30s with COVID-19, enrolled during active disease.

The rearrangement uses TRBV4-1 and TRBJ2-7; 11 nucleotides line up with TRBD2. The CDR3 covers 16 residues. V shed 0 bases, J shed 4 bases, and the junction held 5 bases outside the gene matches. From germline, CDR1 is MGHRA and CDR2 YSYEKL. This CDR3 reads CASSQDRLAGKYEQYF. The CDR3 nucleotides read TGCGCCAGCAGCCAAGATCGACTAGCGGGAAAGTACGAGCAGTACTTC.

The CDR3 DNA is TGTGCCAGTAGTATGCCGTCCGGGAGCTATGGCTACACCTTC. This gives the protein CASSMPSGSYGYTF. The chain combines TRBV19 with TRBJ1-2; unclear D gene. CDR1 LNHDA and CDR2 SQIVND come from the germline V gene (reference sequence). The ends were cut back, 3 bases at V and 4 bases at J, with 12 bases in the middle. This CDR3 has 14 residues.

The CDR3 DNA reads TGTGCCAGCAAAACGCACGGGAAGGACACTGAAGCTTTCTTT. As protein: CASKTHGKDTEAFF. This chain joins TRBV5-6 and TRBJ1-1, with D unclear. Germline V gene sequence: CDR1 SGHDT, CDR2 YYEEEE. Deletions cut 6 bases from V and 3 bases from J, with 15 bases between. The CDR3 loop spans 14 amino acids.

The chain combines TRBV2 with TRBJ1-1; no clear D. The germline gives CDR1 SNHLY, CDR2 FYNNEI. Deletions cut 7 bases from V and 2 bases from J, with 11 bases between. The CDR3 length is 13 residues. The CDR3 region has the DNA TGTGCCAGCACCCCTGACATAAACACTGAAGCTTTCTTT. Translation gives CASTPDINTEAFF. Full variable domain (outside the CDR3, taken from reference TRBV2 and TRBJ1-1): EPEVTQTPSHQVTQMGQEVILRCVPISNHLYFYWYRQILGQKVEFLVSFYNNEISEKSEIFDDQFSVERPDGSNFTLKIRSTKLEDSAMYFCASTPDINTEAFFGQGTRLTVV.

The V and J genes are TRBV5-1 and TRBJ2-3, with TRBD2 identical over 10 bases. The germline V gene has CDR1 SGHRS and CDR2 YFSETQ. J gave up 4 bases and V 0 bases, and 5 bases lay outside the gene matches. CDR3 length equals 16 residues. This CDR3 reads CASSLEPSGRPDTQYF. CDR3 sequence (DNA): TGCGCCAGCAGCTTGGAGCCTAGCGGGAGACCAGATACGCAGTATTTT.

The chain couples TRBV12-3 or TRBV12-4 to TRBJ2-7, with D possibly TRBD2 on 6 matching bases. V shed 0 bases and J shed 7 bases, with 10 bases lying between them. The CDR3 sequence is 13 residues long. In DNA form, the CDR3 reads TGTGCCAGCAGTTTAGCGCTAGCGCGGGAGCAGTACTTC. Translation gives CASSLALAREQYF.

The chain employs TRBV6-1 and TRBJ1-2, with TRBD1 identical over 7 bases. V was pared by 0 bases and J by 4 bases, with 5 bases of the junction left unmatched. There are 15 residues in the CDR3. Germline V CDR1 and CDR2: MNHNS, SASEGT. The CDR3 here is CASSEASAGGYGYTF. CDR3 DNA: TGTGCCAGCAGTGAAGCGTCGGCAGGGGGCTATGGCTACACCTTC.